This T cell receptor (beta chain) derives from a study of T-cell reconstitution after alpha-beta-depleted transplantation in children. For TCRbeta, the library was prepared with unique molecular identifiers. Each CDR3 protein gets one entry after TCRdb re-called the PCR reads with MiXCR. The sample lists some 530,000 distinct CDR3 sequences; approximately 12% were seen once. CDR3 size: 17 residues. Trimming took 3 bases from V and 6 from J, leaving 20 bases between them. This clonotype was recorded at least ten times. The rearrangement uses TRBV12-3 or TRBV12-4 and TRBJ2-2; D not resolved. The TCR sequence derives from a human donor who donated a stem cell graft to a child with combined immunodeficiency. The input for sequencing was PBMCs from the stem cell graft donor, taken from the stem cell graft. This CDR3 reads CASSFSASTLEPGELFF. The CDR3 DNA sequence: TGTGCCAGCAGTTTTTCTGCGTCAACCCTAGAACCCGGGGAGCTGTTTTTT.